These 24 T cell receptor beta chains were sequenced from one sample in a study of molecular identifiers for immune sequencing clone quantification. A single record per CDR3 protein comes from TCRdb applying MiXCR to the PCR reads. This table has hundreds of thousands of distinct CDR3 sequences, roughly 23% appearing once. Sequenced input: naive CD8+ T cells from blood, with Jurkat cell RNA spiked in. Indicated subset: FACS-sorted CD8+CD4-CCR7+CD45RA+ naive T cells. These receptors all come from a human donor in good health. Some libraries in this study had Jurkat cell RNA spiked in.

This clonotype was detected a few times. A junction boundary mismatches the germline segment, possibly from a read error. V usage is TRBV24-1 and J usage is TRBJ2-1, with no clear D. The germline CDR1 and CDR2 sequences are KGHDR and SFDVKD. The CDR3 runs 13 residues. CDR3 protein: CATSEGMYNGQFF. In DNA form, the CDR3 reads TGTGCCACCAGTGAGGGGATGTACAATGGGCAGTTCTTC.

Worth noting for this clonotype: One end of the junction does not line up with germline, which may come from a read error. As DNA, the CDR3 is TGCGCCGGCAGCCAAGATACGATTCGGGAGCAGTACTTC. Amino acid sequence: CAGSQDTIREQYF. This chain uses TRBV4-3 with TRBJ2-7; D remains ambiguous. The CDR3 runs 13 residues. In germline, CDR1 is LGHNA, CDR2 YSLEER.

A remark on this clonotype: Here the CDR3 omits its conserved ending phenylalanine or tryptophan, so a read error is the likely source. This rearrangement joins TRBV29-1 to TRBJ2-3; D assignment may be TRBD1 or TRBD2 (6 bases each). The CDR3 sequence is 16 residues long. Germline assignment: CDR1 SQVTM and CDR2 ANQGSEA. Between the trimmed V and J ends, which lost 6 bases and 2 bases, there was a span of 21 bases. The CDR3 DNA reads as TGCAGCGTCCGAGGACAGCGACTAGTTCTCACAGATACGCAGTATCTT. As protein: CSVRGQRLVLTDTQYL.

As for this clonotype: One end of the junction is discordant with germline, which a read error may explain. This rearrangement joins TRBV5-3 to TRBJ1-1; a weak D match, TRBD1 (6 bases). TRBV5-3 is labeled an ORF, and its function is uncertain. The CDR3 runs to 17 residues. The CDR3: CASSFFHRETLNTETFF. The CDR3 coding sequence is TGTGCCAGCAGCTTTTTTCACAGGGAGACCTTGAACACTGAAACTTTCTTT.

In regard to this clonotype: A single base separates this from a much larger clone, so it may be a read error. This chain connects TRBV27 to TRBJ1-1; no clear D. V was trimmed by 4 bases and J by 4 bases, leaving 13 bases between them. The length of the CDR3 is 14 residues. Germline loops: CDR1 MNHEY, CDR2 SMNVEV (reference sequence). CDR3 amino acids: CASSYGFTGTEAFF. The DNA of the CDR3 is TGTGCCAGCAGTTATGGTTTCACGGGCACTGAAGCTTTCTTT.

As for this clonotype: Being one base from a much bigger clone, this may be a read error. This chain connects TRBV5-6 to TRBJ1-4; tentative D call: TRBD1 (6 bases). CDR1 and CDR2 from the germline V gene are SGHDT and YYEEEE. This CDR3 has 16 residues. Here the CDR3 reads CASSVTYQGITEKLVF. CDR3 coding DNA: TGTGCCAGCAGCGTGACTTACCAGGGGATAACTGAAAAACTGGTTTTT. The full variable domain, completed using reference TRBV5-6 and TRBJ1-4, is DAGVTQSPTHLIKTRGQQVTLRCSPKSGHDTVSWYQQALGQGPQFIFQYYEEEERQRGNFPDRFSGHQFPNYSSELNVNALLLGDSALYLCASSVTYQGITEKLVFGSGTQLSVL.

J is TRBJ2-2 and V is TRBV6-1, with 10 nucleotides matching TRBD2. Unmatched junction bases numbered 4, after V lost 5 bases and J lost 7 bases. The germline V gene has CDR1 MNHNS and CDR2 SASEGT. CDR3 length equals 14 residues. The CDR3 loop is CASSPGLADGELFF. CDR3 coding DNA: TGTGCCAGCAGTCCCGGACTAGCGGACGGGGAGCTGTTTTTT.

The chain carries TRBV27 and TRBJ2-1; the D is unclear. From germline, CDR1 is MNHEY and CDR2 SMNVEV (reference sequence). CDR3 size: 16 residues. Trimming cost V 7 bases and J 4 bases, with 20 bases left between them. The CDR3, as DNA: TGTGCCAGCATAGGTTCCACACTAAGATCATACAATGAGCAGTTCTTC. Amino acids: CASIGSTLRSYNEQFF.

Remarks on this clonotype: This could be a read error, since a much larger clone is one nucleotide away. In nucleotides, the CDR3 is TGCGCCAGCAGCTTGATGACAGGGGCCCCTGAAGCTTTCTTT. It is translated as CASSLMTGAPEAFF. V usage is TRBV5-1 and J usage is TRBJ1-1; 8 bases are a match to TRBD1. V shed 1 base and J 6 bases; nucleotides not matched to a gene: 5. Per the germline V gene, CDR1 is SGHRS and CDR2 is YFSETQ. The CDR3 covers 14 residues.

CDR3 sequence: CASSITTGGANGYTF. CDR3 nucleotide sequence: TGTGCCAGCAGCATTACAACAGGGGGCGCGAATGGCTACACCTTC. The chain carries TRBV6-6 and TRBJ1-2; 9 bases align to TRBD1. Trimming at V came to 6 bases and at J to 6 bases, leaving 11 bases not matched to a gene. CDR1 and CDR2 from the germline V gene are MNHNY and SVGAGI (reference sequence). The CDR3 length is 15 residues.

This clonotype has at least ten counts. This CDR3 is CASRTPEGMNTEAFF. The CDR3 nucleotides read TGTGCCAGCAGGACACCCGAGGGTATGAACACTGAAGCTTTCTTT. The rearrangement joins TRBV2 to TRBJ1-1, with D uncertain. V lost 6 bases and J lost 0, with 14 bases in between. The CDR3 covers 15 residues. CDR1 and CDR2 (germline): SNHLY, FYNNEI.

The CDR3: CASSLPRLGSGTGELFF. The CDR3 nucleotides are TGTGCCAGCAGTTTACCCCGATTGGGGTCGGGCACCGGGGAGCTGTTTTTT. The gene calls are TRBV12-3 or TRBV12-4 and TRBJ2-2; D unclear. The V gene lost 2 bases and the J gene lost 4 bases, with 17 bases spanning the gap. This CDR3 is built from 17 residues.

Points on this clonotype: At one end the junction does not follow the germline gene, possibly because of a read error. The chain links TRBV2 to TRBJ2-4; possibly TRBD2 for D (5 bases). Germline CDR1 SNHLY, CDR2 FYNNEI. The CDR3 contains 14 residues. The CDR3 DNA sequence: TGTGCCAGCATTGGGAGTAGCGCTAAAAACTTTCAGTACTTC. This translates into CASIGSSAKNFQYF. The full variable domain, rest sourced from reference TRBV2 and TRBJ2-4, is EPEVTQTPSHQVTQMGQEVILRCVPISNHLYFYWYRQILGQKVEFLVSFYNNEISEKSEIFDDQFSVERPDGSNFTLKIRSTKLEDSAMYFCASIGSSAKNFQYFGAGTRLSVL.

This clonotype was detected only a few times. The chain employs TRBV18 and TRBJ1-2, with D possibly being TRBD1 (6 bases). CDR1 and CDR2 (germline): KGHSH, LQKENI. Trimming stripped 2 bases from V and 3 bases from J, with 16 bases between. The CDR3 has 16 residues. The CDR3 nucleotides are TGTGCCAGCTCACCATATCCACAGGGATGGGACTATGGCTACACCTTC. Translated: CASSPYPQGWDYGYTF. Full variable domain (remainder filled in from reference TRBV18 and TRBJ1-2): NAGVMQNPRHLVRRRGQEARLRCSPMKGHSHVYWYRQLPEEGLKFMVYLQKENIIDESGMPKERFSAEFPKEGPSILRIQQVVRGDSAAYFCASSPYPQGWDYGYTFGSGTRLTVV.

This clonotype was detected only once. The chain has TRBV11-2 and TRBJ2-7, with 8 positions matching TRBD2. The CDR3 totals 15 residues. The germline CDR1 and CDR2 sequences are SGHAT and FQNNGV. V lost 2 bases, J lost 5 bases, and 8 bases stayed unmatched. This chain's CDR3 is CASSLRAGGGNEQYF. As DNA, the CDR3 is TGTGCCAGCAGCTTAAGGGCGGGAGGCGGTAACGAGCAGTACTTC.

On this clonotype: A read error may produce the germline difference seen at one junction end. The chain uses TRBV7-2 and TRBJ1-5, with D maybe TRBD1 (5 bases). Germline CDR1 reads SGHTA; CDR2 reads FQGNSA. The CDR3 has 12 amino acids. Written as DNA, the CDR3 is TGTGCCAGCGGCTACGTGGGGCAGCCCCAGCCTTTT. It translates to CASGYVGQPQPF. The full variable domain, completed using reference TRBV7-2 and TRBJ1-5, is GAGVSQSPSNKVTEKGKDVELRCDPISGHTALYWYRQSLGQGLEFLIYFQGNSAPDKSGLPSDRFSAERTGGSVSTLTIQRTQQEDSAVYLCASGYVGQPQPFGDGTRLSIL.

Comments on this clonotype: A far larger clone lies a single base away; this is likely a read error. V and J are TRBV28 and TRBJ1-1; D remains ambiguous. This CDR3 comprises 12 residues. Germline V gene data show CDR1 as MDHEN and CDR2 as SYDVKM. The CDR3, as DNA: TGTGCCAGCAGTTTTGTGAACGCTGAAGCTTTCTTT. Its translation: CASSFVNAEAFF. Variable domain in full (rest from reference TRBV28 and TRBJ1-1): DVKVTQSSRYLVKRTGEKVFLECVQDMDHENMFWYRQDPGLGLRLIYFSYDVKMKEKGDIPEGYSVSREKKERFSLILESASTNQTSMYLCASSFVNAEAFFGQGTRLTVV.

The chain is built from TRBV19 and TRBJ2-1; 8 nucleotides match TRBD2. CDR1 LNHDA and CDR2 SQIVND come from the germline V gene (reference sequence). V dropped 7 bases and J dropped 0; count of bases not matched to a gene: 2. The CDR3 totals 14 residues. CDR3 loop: CASIAGSSYNEQFF. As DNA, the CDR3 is TGTGCCAGTATAGCGGGAAGCTCCTACAATGAGCAGTTCTTC.

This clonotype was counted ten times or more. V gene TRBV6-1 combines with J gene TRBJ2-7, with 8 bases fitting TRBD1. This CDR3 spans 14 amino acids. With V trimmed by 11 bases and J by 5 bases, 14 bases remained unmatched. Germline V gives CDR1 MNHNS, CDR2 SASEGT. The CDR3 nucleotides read TGTGCCGCTAAAGGACAGGGCCTGGGTGACGAGCAGTACTTC. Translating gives CAAKGQGLGDEQYF.

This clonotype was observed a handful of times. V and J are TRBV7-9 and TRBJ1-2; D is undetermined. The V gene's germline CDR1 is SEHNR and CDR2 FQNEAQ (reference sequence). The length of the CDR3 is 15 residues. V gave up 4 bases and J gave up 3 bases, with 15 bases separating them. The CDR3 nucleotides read TGTGCCAGCAGCTCAACGACTGAGGCCGACTATGGCTACACCTTC. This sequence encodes CASSSTTEADYGYTF.

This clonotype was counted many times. In DNA, the CDR3 is TGCGCCAGCAGTGTCGGTCTGGCCCGCGAGCAGTACTTC. Protein sequence: CASSVGLAREQYF. The V call is TRBV10-2, the J call TRBJ2-7; D remains unclear. V was pared by 4 bases and J by 6 bases, with 13 bases between. The CDR3 length is 13 residues. CDR1 is WSHSY and CDR2 is SAAADI in the germline V gene.

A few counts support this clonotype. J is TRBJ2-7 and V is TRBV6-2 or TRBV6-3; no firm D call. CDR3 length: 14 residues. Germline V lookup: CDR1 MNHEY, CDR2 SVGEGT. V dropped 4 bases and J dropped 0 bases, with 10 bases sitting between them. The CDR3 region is CASSSGQRSYEQYF. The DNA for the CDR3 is TGTGCCAGCAGTTCTGGCCAGCGCTCCTACGAGCAGTACTTC.

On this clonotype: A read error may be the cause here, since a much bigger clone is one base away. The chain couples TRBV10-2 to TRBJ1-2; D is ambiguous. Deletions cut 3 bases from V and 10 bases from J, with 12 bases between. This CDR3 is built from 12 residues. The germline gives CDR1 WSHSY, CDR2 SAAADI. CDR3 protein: CASSDNNSVYTF. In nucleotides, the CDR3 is TGCGCCAGCAGTGACAACAATTCCGTCTACACCTTC.

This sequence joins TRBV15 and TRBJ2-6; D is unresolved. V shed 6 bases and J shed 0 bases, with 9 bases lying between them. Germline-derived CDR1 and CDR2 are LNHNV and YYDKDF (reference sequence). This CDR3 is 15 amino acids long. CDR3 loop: CATSLDLSGANVLTF. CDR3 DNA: TGTGCCACCAGTCTGGACCTCTCTGGGGCCAACGTCCTGACTTTC.